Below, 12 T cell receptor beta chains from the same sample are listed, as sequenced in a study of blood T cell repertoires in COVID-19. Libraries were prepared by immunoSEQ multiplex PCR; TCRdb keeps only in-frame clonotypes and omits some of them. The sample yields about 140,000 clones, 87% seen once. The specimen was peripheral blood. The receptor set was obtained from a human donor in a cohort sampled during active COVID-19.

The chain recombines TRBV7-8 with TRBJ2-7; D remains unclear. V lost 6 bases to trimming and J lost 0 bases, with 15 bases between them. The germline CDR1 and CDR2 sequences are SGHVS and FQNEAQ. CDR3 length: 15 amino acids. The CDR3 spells CASRESRHGSYEQYF. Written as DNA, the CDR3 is TGTGCCAGCAGAGAGAGCCGCCATGGCTCCTACGAGCAGTACTTC.

The CDR3 bases are TGTGCCAGCAGTTTAGCGGGAGCGTCAGATACGCAGTATTTT. It specifies CASSLAGASDTQYF. This chain joins TRBV9 and TRBJ2-3; 9 nucleotides agree with TRBD2. Unmatched junction bases numbered 5, after V lost 5 bases and J lost 4 bases. The germline CDR1 and CDR2 sequences are SGDLS and YYNGEE. The CDR3 sequence is 14 residues long. Variable domain in full (rest from reference TRBV9 and TRBJ2-3): DSGVTQTPKHLITATGQRVTLRCSPRSGDLSVYWYQQSLDQGLQFLIQYYNGEERAKGNILERFSAQQFPDLHSELNLSSLELGDSALYFCASSLAGASDTQYFGPGTRLTVL.

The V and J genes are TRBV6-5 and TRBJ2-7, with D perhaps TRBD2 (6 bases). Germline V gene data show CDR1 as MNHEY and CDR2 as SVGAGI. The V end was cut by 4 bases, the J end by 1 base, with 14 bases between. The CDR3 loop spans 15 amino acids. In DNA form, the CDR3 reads TGTGCCAGCAGTTGGCGCGGGGACCGATCCTACGAGCAGTACTTC. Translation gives CASSWRGDRSYEQYF.

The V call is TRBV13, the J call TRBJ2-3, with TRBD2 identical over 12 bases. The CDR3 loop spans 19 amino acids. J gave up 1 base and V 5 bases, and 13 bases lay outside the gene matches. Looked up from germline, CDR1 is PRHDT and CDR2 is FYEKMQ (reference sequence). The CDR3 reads CASSESWLAGGPGTDTQYF. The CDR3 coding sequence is TGTGCCAGCAGCGAAAGTTGGCTAGCGGGGGGGCCTGGCACAGATACGCAGTATTTT.

The CDR3 region is CASSTPSGTGTGELFF. The CDR3 DNA follows: TGTGCCAGCAGTACTCCGAGCGGGACGGGCACCGGGGAGCTGTTTTTT. The chain couples TRBV6-6 to TRBJ2-2; 7 nucleotides agree with TRBD2. Germline V gene sequence: CDR1 MNHNY, CDR2 SVGAGI (reference sequence). CDR3 length: 16 amino acids. With 5 bases clipped from V and 4 bases from J, the junction kept 10 bases outside the gene matches.

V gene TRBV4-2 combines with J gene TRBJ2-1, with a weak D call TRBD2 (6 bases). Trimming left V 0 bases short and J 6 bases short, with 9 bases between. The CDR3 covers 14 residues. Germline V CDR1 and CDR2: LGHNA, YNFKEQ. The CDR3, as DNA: TGTGCCAGCAGCCAAGAGGAGGGCCGCAATGAGCAGTTCTTC. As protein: CASSQEEGRNEQFF.

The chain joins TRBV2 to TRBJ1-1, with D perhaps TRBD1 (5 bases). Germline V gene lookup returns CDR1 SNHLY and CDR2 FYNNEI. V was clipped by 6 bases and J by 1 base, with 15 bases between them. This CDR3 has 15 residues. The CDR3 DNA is TGTGCCAGCAGGGGCCTGACAGTGGGGAACACTGAAGCTTTCTTT. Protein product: CASRGLTVGNTEAFF.

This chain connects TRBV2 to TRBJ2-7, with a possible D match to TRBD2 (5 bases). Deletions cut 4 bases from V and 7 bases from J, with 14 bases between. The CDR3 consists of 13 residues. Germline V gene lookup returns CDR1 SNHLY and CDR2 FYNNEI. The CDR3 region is CASSAGPLAEQYF. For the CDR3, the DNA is TGTGCCAGCAGTGCTGGCCCTTTAGCGGAGCAGTACTTC.

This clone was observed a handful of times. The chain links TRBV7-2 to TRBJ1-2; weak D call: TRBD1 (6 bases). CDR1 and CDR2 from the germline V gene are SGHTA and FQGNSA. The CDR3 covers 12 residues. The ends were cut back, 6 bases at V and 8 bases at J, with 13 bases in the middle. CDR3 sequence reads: CASSPTGSGYTF. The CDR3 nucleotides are TGTGCCAGCAGTCCTACAGGGAGCGGCTACACCTTC.

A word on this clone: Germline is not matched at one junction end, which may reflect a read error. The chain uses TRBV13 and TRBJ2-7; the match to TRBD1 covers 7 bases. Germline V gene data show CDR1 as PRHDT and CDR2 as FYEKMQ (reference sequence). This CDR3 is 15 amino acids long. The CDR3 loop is CASSPRDSRPYEQYF. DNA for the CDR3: TGTGCCAGCAGCCCACGGGACAGTCGCCCCTATGAGCAGTACTTC.

The CDR3 is CASSLGQTYGYTF. CDR3 nucleotides: TGTGCCAGCAGCCTGGGACAGACCTATGGCTACACCTTC. The chain has TRBV3-1 (or the pseudogene TRBV3-2) and TRBJ1-2; 7 positions match TRBD1. CDR3 length: 13 amino acids. J gave up 4 bases and V 4 bases, and 3 bases lay outside the gene matches. Per germline, CDR1 LGHDT and CDR2 YNNKEL (reference sequence).

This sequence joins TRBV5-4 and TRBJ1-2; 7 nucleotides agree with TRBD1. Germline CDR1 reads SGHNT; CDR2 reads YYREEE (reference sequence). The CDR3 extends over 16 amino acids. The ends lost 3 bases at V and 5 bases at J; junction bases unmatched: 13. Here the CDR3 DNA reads TGTGCCAGCAGCTCTGACGGACAGGAGCAACTTTATGGCTACACCTTC. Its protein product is CASSSDGQEQLYGYTF.